The source of this T cell receptor (beta chain) is a study of cytomegalovirus exposure and HLA in healthy donors. Study at large: Genotyping of some 390 donors showed that roughly 80% belonged to the Caucasian-associated ancestry cluster. Study results and limitations: Some highly shared sequence variants likely arose as a pipeline artifact.

Germline V CDR1 and CDR2: LNHDA, SQIVND (reference sequence). J gave up 5 bases and V 5 bases, and 21 bases lay outside the gene matches. CDR3 size: 19 residues. As to this clone: Its antigen is as yet unknown.

PCR involved 60 Vbeta and 13 Jbeta primers. Data came from immunoSEQ multiplex PCR; TCRdb stores just in-frame clones and leaves some out. The sample includes some 150,000 clones, roughly 79% of them seen just once. All the people who gave samples were healthy bone marrow donors. The chain employs TRBV19 and TRBJ2-1; 7 bases match TRBD1. The sequence derives from a woman aged 30 to 39 in good health and CMV-seropositive. Sequences were obtained from PBMCs. CDR3 protein: CASSAQQGIFSSANNEQFF. In DNA, the CDR3 is TGTGCCAGTAGTGCCCAACAGGGGATCTTCTCCTCTGCCAACAATGAGCAGTTCTTC.